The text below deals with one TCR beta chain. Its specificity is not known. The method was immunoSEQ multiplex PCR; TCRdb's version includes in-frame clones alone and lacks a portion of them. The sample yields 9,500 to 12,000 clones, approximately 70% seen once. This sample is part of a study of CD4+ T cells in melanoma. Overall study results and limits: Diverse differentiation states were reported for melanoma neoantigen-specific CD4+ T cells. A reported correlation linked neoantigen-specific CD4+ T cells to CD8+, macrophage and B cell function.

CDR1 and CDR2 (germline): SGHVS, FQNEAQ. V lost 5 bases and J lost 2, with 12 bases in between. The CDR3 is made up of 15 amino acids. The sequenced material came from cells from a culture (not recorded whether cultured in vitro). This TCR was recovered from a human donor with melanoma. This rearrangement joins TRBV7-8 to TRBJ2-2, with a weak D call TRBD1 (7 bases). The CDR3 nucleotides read TGTGCCAGCAGCAACAGGGGAGGAAACACCGGGGAGCTGTTTTTT. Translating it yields CASSNRGGNTGELFF.